This T cell receptor beta chain derives from a study of blood T cell repertoires in COVID-19. At the level of the study: Sites in the United States, Italy and Spain provided acute and convalescent COVID-19 samples.

This clone has a single count. The germline CDR1 and CDR2 sequences are SNHLY and FYNNEI. The CDR3 spans 17 residues. V was pared by 1 base and J by 4 bases, with 7 bases of the junction left unmatched. Source study methods: Estimation of nucleated cell counts relied on the amplification of reference gene primers. Sequencing used immunoSEQ multiplex PCR; TCRdb keeps in-frame clones, though not all of them. Clone size and the V and J calls come from that table; the DNA yielded D and trimming. The table has nearly 95,000 clones, about nine tenths seen once; the top ten hold roughly 5%. The origin of this receptor is a woman aged 80 or over with acute or convalescent COVID-19. Sequencing was carried out using peripheral blood. The V call is TRBV2, the J call TRBJ1-4; 9 nucleotides align to TRBD1. This CDR3 reads CASSEGLDRGINEKLFF. The CDR3 region has the DNA TGTGCCAGCAGTGAAGGCCTGGACAGGGGTATTAATGAAAAACTGTTTTTT.